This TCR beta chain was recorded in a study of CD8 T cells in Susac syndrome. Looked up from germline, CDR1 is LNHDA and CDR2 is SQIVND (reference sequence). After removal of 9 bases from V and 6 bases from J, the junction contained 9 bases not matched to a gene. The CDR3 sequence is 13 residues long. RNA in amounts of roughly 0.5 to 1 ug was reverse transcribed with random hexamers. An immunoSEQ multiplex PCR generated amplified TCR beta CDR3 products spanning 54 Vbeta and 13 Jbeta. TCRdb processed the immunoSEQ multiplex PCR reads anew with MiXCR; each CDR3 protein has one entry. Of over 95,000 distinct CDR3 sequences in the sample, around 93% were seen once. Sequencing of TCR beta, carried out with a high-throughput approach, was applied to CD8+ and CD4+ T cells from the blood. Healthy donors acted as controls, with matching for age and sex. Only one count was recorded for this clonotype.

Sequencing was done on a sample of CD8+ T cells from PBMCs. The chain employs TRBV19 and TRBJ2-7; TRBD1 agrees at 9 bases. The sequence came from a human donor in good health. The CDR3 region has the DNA TGTGCCAGCGAACAGGGGGCAAGAGGCGAGCAGTACTTC. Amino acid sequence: CASEQGARGEQYF.